The entry below describes one T cell receptor (beta chain). This specimen comes from a study of patients and donors after allogeneic stem cell transplantation. The V end lost 2 bases, the J end lost 3 bases, and 14 bases lay between the germline ends. The germline V gene has CDR1 DFQATT and CDR2 SNEGSKA (reference sequence). The CDR3 has 15 residues. In TCRdb, the RT-PCR reads were re-called with MiXCR into one record per CDR3 protein. The table lists about 150,000 distinct CDR3 sequences, about two fifths of them singletons. The chain uses TRBV20-1 and TRBJ2-1, with D possibly TRBD1 on 6 matching bases. This TCR derives from a human donor who was either an allogeneic HSCT recipient or a stem cell or donor lymphocyte infusion donor (not recorded which). It is not recorded whose cells these are; they may come from a transplant donor. Source material: blood, either unsorted or a sorted T cell fraction (not recorded which). The CDR3 sequence is CSARFTGTGYNEQFF. The DNA for the CDR3 is TGCAGTGCTAGATTTACAGGGACGGGCTACAATGAGCAGTTCTTC.